A selection of T cell receptor beta chains follows, all from one sample in a study of T cells in Graves' hyperthyroidism and ophthalmopathy. TCRdb ran MiXCR on the multiplex PCR reads and lists one entry per CDR3 protein. The sample yields more than 300,000 distinct CDR3 sequences, approximately 15% seen once. Sequencing was performed on blood. These receptors all come from a woman in her thirties with Graves' hyperthyroidism. The CDR3 runs from the conserved cysteine through the conserved F or W. Each record gives: CDR3 length, clone size, J gene, D gene, V gene, CDR3 protein, CDR3 DNA. The D gene is left open where the match is weak. The size field is filled for only some rows; it gives once, few, many or a size class.

cdr3_length: 16; clone_size: few; j_call: TRBJ1-1; d_call: TRBD1; v_call: TRBV20-1; cdr3_aa: CSARDQARTGNTEAFF; cdr3_nt: TGCAGTGCTAGAGATCAGGCGCGGACAGGGAACACTGAAGCTTTCTTT
cdr3_length: 13; clone_size: NA; j_call: TRBJ1-2; d_call: NA; v_call: TRBV5-1; cdr3_aa: CASSLAGRSGYTF; cdr3_nt: TGCGCCAGCAGCTTGGCTGGGAGGAGTGGCTACACCTTC
cdr3_length: 15; clone_size: many; j_call: TRBJ2-1; d_call: NA; v_call: TRBV7-9; cdr3_aa: CASSFWSTHYNEQFF; cdr3_nt: TGTGCCAGCAGCTTCTGGTCGACCCATTACAATGAGCAGTTCTTC
cdr3_length: 13; clone_size: many; j_call: TRBJ1-2; d_call: NA; v_call: TRBV30; cdr3_aa: CAWIPGGPYGYTF; cdr3_nt: TGTGCCTGGATTCCGGGGGGGCCCTATGGCTACACCTTC
cdr3_length: 12; clone_size: many; j_call: TRBJ2-5; d_call: NA; v_call: TRBV27; cdr3_aa: CASSLAGGHRYF; cdr3_nt: TGTGCCAGCAGTTTGGCAGGAGGGCATCGGTACTTC
cdr3_length: 14; clone_size: many; j_call: TRBJ2-1; d_call: NA; v_call: TRBV12-3/TRBV12-4; cdr3_aa: CASSQGSSYNEQFF; cdr3_nt: TGTGCCAGCAGCCAGGGGAGCTCCTACAATGAGCAGTTCTTC
cdr3_length: 13; clone_size: few; j_call: TRBJ2-7; d_call: NA; v_call: TRBV6-1; cdr3_aa: CASSEVGVYEQYF; cdr3_nt: TGTGCCAGCAGTGAAGTCGGAGTGTACGAGCAGTACTTC
cdr3_length: 13; clone_size: few; j_call: TRBJ1-2; d_call: NA; v_call: TRBV15; cdr3_aa: CATSRDPGDGYTF; cdr3_nt: TGTGCCACCAGCAGAGATCCAGGGGACGGCTACACCTTC
cdr3_length: 18; clone_size: many; j_call: TRBJ1-6; d_call: NA; v_call: TRBV6-6; cdr3_aa: CASSYFPGRSSYNSPLHF; cdr3_nt: TGTGCCAGCAGTTACTTCCCAGGGAGGAGCTCCTATAATTCACCCCTCCACTTT
cdr3_length: 13; clone_size: many; j_call: TRBJ2-7; d_call: NA; v_call: TRBV28; cdr3_aa: CASSSDRIYEQYF; cdr3_nt: TGTGCCAGCAGTTCGGACAGAATTTACGAGCAGTACTTC
cdr3_length: 14; clone_size: many; j_call: TRBJ2-1; d_call: TRBD2; v_call: TRBV6-6; cdr3_aa: CASSYSSGSEVQFF; cdr3_nt: TGTGCCAGCAGTTACTCGAGCGGGAGTGAGGTTCAGTTCTTC
cdr3_length: 16; clone_size: NA; j_call: TRBJ2-5; d_call: TRBD1; v_call: TRBV27; cdr3_aa: CASRHAGTGLEETQYF; cdr3_nt: TGTGCCAGCAGGCACGCCGGGACAGGTCTCGAAGAGACCCAGTACTTC
cdr3_length: 14; clone_size: NA; j_call: TRBJ2-2; d_call: NA; v_call: TRBV7-8; cdr3_aa: CALIKGSTAGELFF; cdr3_nt: TGTGCCCTAATCAAGGGTAGTACGGCCGGGGAGCTGTTTTTT
cdr3_length: 17; clone_size: few; j_call: TRBJ2-4; d_call: TRBD2; v_call: TRBV20-1; cdr3_aa: CSASFIWSGLAKNIQYF; cdr3_nt: TGCAGTGCTAGCTTTATTTGGTCCGGACTAGCGAAAAACATTCAGTACTTC
cdr3_length: 15; clone_size: many; j_call: TRBJ1-4; d_call: NA; v_call: TRBV15; cdr3_aa: CATRGPDRLGEKLFF; cdr3_nt: TGTGCCACCAGAGGTCCAGACAGGCTAGGGGAAAAACTGTTTTTT
cdr3_length: 20; clone_size: few; j_call: TRBJ2-5; d_call: TRBD1; v_call: TRBV3-1; cdr3_aa: CASSRETGTGIVVILETQYF; cdr3_nt: TGTGCCAGCAGCCGTGAAACCGGGACAGGGATAGTAGTGATTCTGGAGACCCAGTACTTC
cdr3_length: 14; clone_size: NA; j_call: TRBJ2-2; d_call: NA; v_call: TRBV29-1; cdr3_aa: CSVGGPGATGELFF; cdr3_nt: TGCAGCGTTGGGGGGCCAGGGGCCACCGGGGAGCTGTTTTTT
cdr3_length: 13; clone_size: many; j_call: TRBJ2-1; d_call: NA; v_call: TRBV11-3; cdr3_aa: CASSPGPYNEQFF; cdr3_nt: TGTGCCAGCAGCCCGGGACCCTACAATGAGCAGTTCTTC
cdr3_length: 13; clone_size: NA; j_call: TRBJ2-1; d_call: NA; v_call: TRBV6-2/TRBV6-3; cdr3_aa: CASSAQARNEQFF; cdr3_nt: TGCGCCAGCAGTGCCCAGGCCCGCAATGAGCAGTTCTTC
cdr3_length: 15; clone_size: few; j_call: TRBJ1-2; d_call: NA; v_call: TRBV19; cdr3_aa: CAGTARWERSEGYTF; cdr3_nt: TGTGCCGGGACCGCGAGGTGGGAGCGTAGCGAGGGCTACACCTTC
cdr3_length: 15; clone_size: NA; j_call: TRBJ2-3; d_call: TRBD2; v_call: TRBV12-3/TRBV12-4; cdr3_aa: CASRLSSGGTDTQYF; cdr3_nt: TGTGCCAGCAGACTCTCTAGCGGAGGGACAGATACGCAGTATTTT
cdr3_length: 15; clone_size: many; j_call: TRBJ2-2; d_call: TRBD2; v_call: TRBV6-1; cdr3_aa: CATHGLAGGTGELFF; cdr3_nt: TGTGCCACCCACGGACTAGCGGGAGGCACCGGGGAGCTGTTTTTT
cdr3_length: 14; clone_size: NA; j_call: TRBJ2-2; d_call: TRBD1; v_call: TRBV2; cdr3_aa: CASRGQGSPGELFF; cdr3_nt: TGTGCCAGCAGGGGACAGGGTTCCCCCGGGGAGCTGTTTTTT
cdr3_length: 14; clone_size: many; j_call: TRBJ1-4; d_call: TRBD1; v_call: TRBV3-1; cdr3_aa: CASSPGTANEKLFF; cdr3_nt: TGTGCCAGCAGCCCGGGGACAGCTAATGAAAAACTGTTTTTT
cdr3_length: 11; clone_size: NA; j_call: TRBJ2-1; d_call: NA; v_call: TRBV12-3/TRBV12-4; cdr3_aa: CASSLNHEQFF; cdr3_nt: TGTGCCAGCAGTTTAAACCATGAGCAGTTCTTC
cdr3_length: 20; clone_size: few; j_call: TRBJ2-1; d_call: TRBD2; v_call: TRBV6-1; cdr3_aa: CASSLKWLTGGPVTYNEQFF; cdr3_nt: TGTGCCAGCAGTCTAAAATGGTTGACGGGAGGCCCAGTCACCTACAATGAGCAGTTCTTC
cdr3_length: 19; clone_size: many; j_call: TRBJ2-4; d_call: NA; v_call: TRBV6-2/TRBV6-3; cdr3_aa: CASSYPPAKAGLAKNIQYF; cdr3_nt: TGTGCCAGCAGTTACCCCCCGGCGAAAGCGGGTCTAGCCAAAAACATTCAGTACTTC
cdr3_length: 13; clone_size: few; j_call: TRBJ2-1; d_call: NA; v_call: TRBV29-1; cdr3_aa: CGVYLMTPNEQFF; cdr3_nt: TGCGGCGTTTACCTTATGACCCCCAATGAGCAGTTCTTC
cdr3_length: 13; clone_size: many; j_call: TRBJ2-7; d_call: NA; v_call: TRBV20-1; cdr3_aa: CSARDGADYEQYF; cdr3_nt: TGCAGTGCTAGAGATGGGGCAGACTACGAGCAGTACTTC
cdr3_length: 15; clone_size: many; j_call: TRBJ1-2; d_call: TRBD1; v_call: TRBV9; cdr3_aa: CASSARQGWADGYTF; cdr3_nt: TGTGCCAGCAGCGCCCGACAGGGTTGGGCCGATGGCTACACCTTC
cdr3_length: 20; clone_size: many; j_call: TRBJ2-4; d_call: TRBD2; v_call: TRBV7-8; cdr3_aa: CASSGLTSGRAEDAKNIQYF; cdr3_nt: TGTGCCAGCAGCGGGCTGACTAGCGGGAGGGCTGAGGACGCCAAAAACATTCAGTACTTC
cdr3_length: 14; clone_size: NA; j_call: TRBJ1-5; d_call: NA; v_call: TRBV6-1; cdr3_aa: CASSPAGVNQPQHF; cdr3_nt: TGTGCCAGCAGCCCTGCGGGTGTTAATCAGCCCCAGCATTTT
cdr3_length: 16; clone_size: NA; j_call: TRBJ2-7; d_call: TRBD1; v_call: TRBV3-1; cdr3_aa: CASSQDYGTGSYEQYF; cdr3_nt: TGTGCCAGCAGCCAAGACTACGGGACAGGATCCTACGAGCAGTACTTC
cdr3_length: 15; clone_size: many; j_call: TRBJ2-7; d_call: NA; v_call: TRBV6-1; cdr3_aa: CASSEVAFSSYEQYF; cdr3_nt: TGTGCCAGCAGTGAAGTAGCGTTTAGCTCCTACGAGCAGTACTTC
cdr3_length: 15; clone_size: few; j_call: TRBJ2-3; d_call: TRBD1; v_call: TRBV29-1; cdr3_aa: CSVAPGQRWADTQYF; cdr3_nt: TGCAGCGTTGCCCCGGGACAGCGGTGGGCAGATACGCAGTATTTT
cdr3_length: 16; clone_size: few; j_call: TRBJ1-2; d_call: NA; v_call: TRBV29-1; cdr3_aa: CSVEGVEIHSNYGYTF; cdr3_nt: TGCAGCGTTGAAGGGGTAGAGATCCACTCTAACTATGGCTACACCTTC
cdr3_length: 14; clone_size: few; j_call: TRBJ2-1; d_call: TRBD2; v_call: TRBV6-1; cdr3_aa: CASSGSGTSDEQFF; cdr3_nt: TGTGCCAGCAGTGGAAGCGGGACCTCAGATGAGCAGTTCTTC
cdr3_length: 15; clone_size: NA; j_call: TRBJ1-1; d_call: NA; v_call: TRBV30; cdr3_aa: CAWSVIRGLNTEAFF; cdr3_nt: TGTGCCTGGAGCGTGATTAGGGGATTAAACACTGAAGCTTTCTTT
cdr3_length: 15; clone_size: few; j_call: TRBJ1-1; d_call: NA; v_call: TRBV25-1; cdr3_aa: CASSGPLSSGTEAFF; cdr3_nt: TGTGCCAGCAGTGGGCCCCTCAGTAGTGGCACTGAAGCTTTCTTT
cdr3_length: 14; clone_size: many; j_call: TRBJ1-5; d_call: NA; v_call: TRBV10-3; cdr3_aa: CAMPGFGFRQPQHF; cdr3_nt: TGTGCCATGCCAGGGTTCGGGTTCCGTCAGCCCCAGCATTTT
cdr3_length: 14; clone_size: few; j_call: TRBJ2-7; d_call: NA; v_call: TRBV2; cdr3_aa: CASIGTASSYEQYF; cdr3_nt: TGTGCCAGCATCGGGACGGCGAGCTCCTACGAGCAGTACTTC
cdr3_length: 15; clone_size: many; j_call: TRBJ1-5; d_call: NA; v_call: TRBV28; cdr3_aa: CASTQTDSSNQPQHF; cdr3_nt: TGTGCCAGCACCCAGACAGACTCTAGCAATCAGCCCCAGCATTTT
cdr3_length: 17; clone_size: few; j_call: TRBJ2-4; d_call: TRBD1; v_call: TRBV20-1; cdr3_aa: CSANPRDRDIAKNIQYF; cdr3_nt: TGCAGTGCAAACCCCCGGGACAGAGACATAGCCAAAAACATTCAGTACTTC
cdr3_length: 14; clone_size: few; j_call: TRBJ2-3; d_call: TRBD2; v_call: TRBV20-1; cdr3_aa: CSAYGLEGTDTQYF; cdr3_nt: TGCAGTGCTTACGGACTAGAAGGGACCGATACGCAGTATTTT
cdr3_length: 13; clone_size: few; j_call: TRBJ2-4; d_call: TRBD1; v_call: TRBV28; cdr3_aa: CASRGGGKNIQYF; cdr3_nt: TGTGCCAGCAGAGGGGGCGGCAAAAACATTCAGTACTTC